This T cell receptor beta chain is from a study of shared clonotypes between healthy human individuals. Every immunoSEQ plate was one replicate of a subset's evenly spread DNA. The table came from immunoSEQ multiplex PCR; TCRdb's copy has only in-frame clones and leaves some out. The table includes about 490,000 clones, around 80% detected once. As to this clone: Its antigen remains unidentified.

Within Nashville, Tennessee resided all donors, each a Caucasian adult. CDR3 size: 15 residues. CDR1 is MNHNY and CDR2 is SVGAGI in the germline V gene (reference sequence). V trimming: 6 bases; J trimming: 4 bases; junction bases outside the gene matches: 6. Findings and caveats of the study: Investigators expected sequencing depth to affect clonotype sharing among donors. What limited the represented genetic and exposure-history diversity was the small number of donors.

Input material: PBMCs. The sequence came from a middle-aged woman in good health. Some clones in this sample may be carry-over from other donors' samples. The rearrangement joins TRBV6-6 to TRBJ2-1, with 10 positions matching TRBD2. Here the CDR3 reads CASSKASGSYNEQFF. The CDR3 DNA reads TGTGCCAGCAGCAAAGCTAGCGGGAGTTACAATGAGCAGTTCTTC.